These T cell receptor beta chains were read from a single sample in a study of T cells after yellow fever vaccination. MiXCR, run by TCRdb on the 5' RACE reads, gives a single entry per CDR3 protein. The sample includes under 300,000 distinct CDR3 sequences, approximately 13% of them seen just once. The specimen comprised CD4+ T cells sorted from PBMCs, sampled 45 days after the yellow fever booster vaccination. The receptors originated from a man aged 25 to 40 who received the YFV17D yellow fever vaccine. The CDR3 runs from the conserved cysteine through the conserved F or W. Each record gives: V gene, J gene, clone size, CDR3 protein. The listing skips clone size in some rows; elsewhere it reads once, few, many or a size class.

>TRBV18|TRBJ2-5|few
CASSPSTADQETQYF
>TRBV20-1|TRBJ1-3|many
CSAPNSRDSADTIYF
>TRBV10-3|TRBJ1-3|few
CAISESGGLFGNTIYF
>TRBV29-1|TRBJ2-1|-
CSVVGLHSEQFF
>TRBV30|TRBJ2-4|few
CAWSVGSHGNIQYF
>TRBV7-2|TRBJ2-2|-
CASSQQGAQNTGELFF
>TRBV12-3/TRBV12-4|TRBJ2-7|few
CASSGGLAGAEQYF
>TRBV20-1|TRBJ2-1|few
CSAASGFSYNEQFF
>TRBV28|TRBJ2-7|few
CASLGEGYEQYF
>TRBV11-3|TRBJ2-5|-
CASSEGVQETQYF
>TRBV7-7|TRBJ1-3|few
CASSLDAGSGNTIYF
>TRBV9|TRBJ2-1|-
CASSPTPGLNEQFF
>TRBV6-1|TRBJ2-2|-
CASSAPQGVLRTGELFF
>TRBV3-1|TRBJ1-1|few
CASSHSDRAAEAFF
>TRBV2|TRBJ2-5|many
CASRAGGTQYF
>TRBV29-1|TRBJ2-3|few
CSVVTSYSDTQYF
>TRBV28|TRBJ1-2|-
CASSSARVARVYGYTF
>TRBV20-1|TRBJ2-3|-
CSASVASGTSQYF
>TRBV15|TRBJ2-5|few
CATSVPAGGGETQYF
>TRBV12-3/TRBV12-4|TRBJ1-1|-
CASKRQGADTEAFF
>TRBV12-3/TRBV12-4|TRBJ2-1|-
CASRAPGGSEQFF
>TRBV9|TRBJ2-7|few
CASSVGLAGMGEQYF